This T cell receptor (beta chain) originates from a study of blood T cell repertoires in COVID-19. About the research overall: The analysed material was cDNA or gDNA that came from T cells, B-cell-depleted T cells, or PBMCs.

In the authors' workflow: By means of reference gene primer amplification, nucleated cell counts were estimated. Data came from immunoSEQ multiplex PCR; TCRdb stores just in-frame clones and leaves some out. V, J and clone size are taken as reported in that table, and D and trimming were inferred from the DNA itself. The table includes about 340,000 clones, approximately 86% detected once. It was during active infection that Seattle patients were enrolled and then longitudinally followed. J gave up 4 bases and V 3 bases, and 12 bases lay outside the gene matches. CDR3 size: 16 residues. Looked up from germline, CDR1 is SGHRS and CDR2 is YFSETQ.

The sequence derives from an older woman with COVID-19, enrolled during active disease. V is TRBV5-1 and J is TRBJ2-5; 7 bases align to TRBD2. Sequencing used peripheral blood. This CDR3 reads CASSWGSGATTETQYF. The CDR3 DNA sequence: TGCGCCAGCAGCTGGGGCAGCGGGGCGACGACAGAGACCCAGTACTTC.